What follows is one T cell receptor beta chain and its context. The germline V gene has CDR1 MDHEN and CDR2 SYDVKM. The CDR3 covers 12 residues. Trimming removed 6 bases from V and 3 bases from J; junction bases left unmatched: 2. Profiling relied on immunoSEQ multiplex PCR, and the TCRdb table lists in-frame clones only, not all of them. The sample has about 70,000 clones; about four fifths are singletons. The data belong to a study of T cell clones after liver transplantation. The chain uses TRBV28 and TRBJ2-7, with TRBD1 matching 7 bases. This receptor was obtained from a human patient who received a liver transplant. The graft donor may have contributed some T cells. The source was CD4+ T cells from blood, collected 12 months after liver transplant. The CDR3 spells CASRRQGYEQYF. The DNA of the CDR3 is TGTGCCAGCAGGAGACAGGGCTACGAGCAGTACTTC.